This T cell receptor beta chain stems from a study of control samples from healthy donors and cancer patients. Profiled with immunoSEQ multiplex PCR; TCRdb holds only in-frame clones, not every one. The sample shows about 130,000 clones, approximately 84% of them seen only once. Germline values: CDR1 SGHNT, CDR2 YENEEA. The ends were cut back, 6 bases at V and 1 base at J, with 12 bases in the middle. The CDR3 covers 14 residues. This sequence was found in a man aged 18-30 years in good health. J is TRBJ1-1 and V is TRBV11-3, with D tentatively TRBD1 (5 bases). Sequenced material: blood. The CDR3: CASRSTGANTEAFF. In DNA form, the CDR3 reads TGTGCCAGCAGATCAACCGGGGCGAACACTGAAGCTTTCTTT.